This is a list of T cell receptor beta chains from one sample in a study of cytomegalovirus exposure and HLA in healthy donors. Here immunoSEQ multiplex PCR was the method, and the copy in TCRdb shows in-frame clones only, minus some. The sample lists roughly 150,000 clones, 70% to 80% seen once, with around 7% in the top ten. The sequencing sample was made of PBMCs. The origin of the receptors is a middle-aged man in good health and CMV-seropositive. CDR3s include the opening cysteine and the closing phenylalanine or tryptophan. Each record gives: J gene, V gene, clone size, D gene, CDR3 DNA, CDR3 protein. A D gene is named only where the DNA matches it firmly. Clone size is not always given. Where it is, it says once, few, many or a class for expanded clones.

>TRBJ2-7|TRBV25-1|.|.
TGTGCCAGCAGTGGTCTCGGCAGGGGCGAGCAGTACTTC
CASSGLGRGEQYF
>TRBJ2-7|TRBV9|.|.
TGTGCCAGCAGCGTAGGGGCCGGCCTCTCCTACGAGCAGTACTTC
CASSVGAGLSYEQYF
>TRBJ2-5|TRBV30|once|.
TGTGCCTGGAGCGCGAGACTGGGGGCGACCCAGTACTTC
CAWSARLGATQYF
>TRBJ1-4|TRBV5-1|few|.
TGCGCCAGCAGCTTGGAGGTTGAGGGTGAAAAACTGTTTTTT
CASSLEVEGEKLFF
>TRBJ2-1|TRBV4-2|.|TRBD2
TGTGCCTCATCGGTTTCCCGCGGGAGGATCTCCTACAATGAGCAGTTCTTC
CASSVSRGRISYNEQFF
>TRBJ2-1|TRBV14|.|TRBD2
TGTGCCAGCAGCCAAGATAAGAGGACTAGCGGGAGAAGCCTCACGAGAAATGAGCAGTTCTTC
CASSQDKRTSGRSLTRNEQFF
>TRBJ1-6|TRBV27|.|.
TGTGCCAGCAGTTACAGCAGCTCCTATAATTCACCCCTCCACTTT
CASSYSSSYNSPLHF
>TRBJ2-3|TRBV30|.|.
TGTGCCTGGACCCGCGGCGTGACAGATACGCAGTATTTT
CAWTRGVTDTQYF
>TRBJ2-3|TRBV10-1|.|.
TGCGCCAGCAGGGAGGGACTGGGCGCCCAAGATACGCAGTATTTT
CASREGLGAQDTQYF
>TRBJ1-2|TRBV6-6|many|.
TGTGCCAGCAGTCAAACAGGGATGATTTATGGCTACACCTTC
CASSQTGMIYGYTF
>TRBJ2-5|TRBV6-5|.|.
TGTGCCAGCAGTGGGCTAGCAGCACGAGAAGAGACCCAGTACTTC
CASSGLAAREETQYF
>TRBJ1-6|TRBV27|.|TRBD1
TGTGCCAGCAGCCGACTCGGACAGGGGTCACCCCTCCACTTT
CASSRLGQGSPLHF
>TRBJ2-7|TRBV7-2|.|.
TGTGCCAGCAGCCCTGGACAGTCTCTCGGGGAGCAGTACTTC
CASSPGQSLGEQYF
>TRBJ2-3|TRBV7-2|.|TRBD2
TGTGCCAGCAGCCCCCGCAGGCTAGCGGGAGTACCAGATACGCAGTATTTT
CASSPRRLAGVPDTQYF
>TRBJ2-3|TRBV5-4|few|.
TGTGCCAGCAGCCCGAGGGGGGGTGTGGATACGCAGTATTTT
CASSPRGGVDTQYF
>TRBJ1-1|TRBV7-9|.|TRBD1
TGTGCCAGCAGTCCGAAGAAGGGGGCGATGAACACTGAAGCTTTCTTT
CASSPKKGAMNTEAFF
>TRBJ1-1|TRBV15|.|TRBD1
TGTGCCACCAGCAGAAAAGACCCGGGACAGGGCCGTGAAGCTTTCTTT
CATSRKDPGQGREAFF
>TRBJ2-4|TRBV5-5|.|.
TGTGCCAGCAGCTTGGGTCAGGTTGGAAACATTCAGTACTTC
CASSLGQVGNIQYF
>TRBJ1-6|TRBV5-4|.|.
TGTGCCAGCAGCTTGAGTAGTTCACCCCTCCACTTT
CASSLSSSPLHF
>TRBJ2-7|TRBV29-1|.|TRBD1
TGCAGCGTCGCCTACCGGGACAGGGGGTACGAGCAGTACTTC
CSVAYRDRGYEQYF
>TRBJ2-7|TRBV12-5|.|TRBD1
TGTGCTAGTGGTATGACCGACAGGGGGTCTTACGAGCAGTACTTC
CASGMTDRGSYEQYF
>TRBJ2-7|TRBV13|few|.
TGTGCCAGCAGCCCTAGTCCCTCCGGGGGAGAGCAGTACTTC
CASSPSPSGGEQYF
>TRBJ2-7|TRBV5-1|.|.
TGCGCCAGCAGCGCCACGGGAGACAACCGGTACTACGAGCAGTACTTC
CASSATGDNRYYEQYF
>TRBJ2-3|TRBV9|.|.
TGTGCCGGCAGCGTAGCGGGTAACAGGGTGACAGATACGCAGTATTTT
CAGSVAGNRVTDTQYF
>TRBJ1-4|TRBV18|.|TRBD1
TGTGCCAGCTCACCGGGACAGGGCGGGGAAAAACTGTTTTTT
CASSPGQGGEKLFF
>TRBJ2-7|TRBV9|.|.
TGTGCCAGCGGCGGAGGCGGCTACGAGCAGTACTTC
CASGGGGYEQYF
>TRBJ2-7|TRBV7-9|.|TRBD2
TGTGCCAGCAGCTTAGACATCTTAGCGGGAGGTTACGAGCAGTACTTC
CASSLDILAGGYEQYF
>TRBJ1-5|TRBV11-2|.|TRBD1
TGTGCCAGCAGCTTCGGGGCAGGGGGCGAATATCAGCCCCAGCATTTT
CASSFGAGGEYQPQHF
>TRBJ1-1|TRBV7-9|.|TRBD1
TGTGCCAGCAGCTTGACTCGGACAGGGGGAACTGAAGCTTTCTTT
CASSLTRTGGTEAFF
>TRBJ1-5|TRBV6-1|few|.
TGTGCCAGCAGTGAAGCAGGGGCAGGGGACCAGCCCCAGCATTTT
CASSEAGAGDQPQHF
>TRBJ1-5|TRBV14|.|.
TGTGCCAGCAGCTCCGGGGGGGACCTGGGGCCCCAGCATTTT
CASSSGGDLGPQHF
>TRBJ1-4|TRBV5-4|.|.
TGTGCCAGCAGCTCTCAGGGTGTTGAAAAACTGTTTTTT
CASSSQGVEKLFF
>TRBJ1-1|TRBV7-9|.|.
TGTGCCAGCAGCTGGGCCTGGCGGAACACTGAAGCTTTCTTT
CASSWAWRNTEAFF
>TRBJ1-5|TRBV15|.|.
TGTGCCACCAGCAGAGATCTACAGAGACCCCAGCATTTT
CATSRDLQRPQHF
>TRBJ2-1|TRBV5-1|.|.
TGCGCCAGCAGCCATGGTGGGGGCCCCGGGCATGAGCAGTTCTTC
CASSHGGGPGHEQFF
>TRBJ1-5|TRBV5-5|few|TRBD1
TGTGCCAGCAGCTTAAGGACAGGGGATCAGCCCCAGCATTTT
CASSLRTGDQPQHF
>TRBJ1-5|TRBV29-1|.|TRBD1
TGCAGCGTGGCACAGGGGGAAGATCAGCCCCAGCATTTT
CSVAQGEDQPQHF
>TRBJ2-7|TRBV28|few|TRBD2
TGTGCCAGCGAGGTAGCGGGTTCCTACGAGCAGTACTTC
CASEVAGSYEQYF
>TRBJ2-7|TRBV13|.|TRBD1
TGTGCCAGCAGCTTAAGGGGACAGGGGACCGACGAGCAGTACTTC
CASSLRGQGTDEQYF